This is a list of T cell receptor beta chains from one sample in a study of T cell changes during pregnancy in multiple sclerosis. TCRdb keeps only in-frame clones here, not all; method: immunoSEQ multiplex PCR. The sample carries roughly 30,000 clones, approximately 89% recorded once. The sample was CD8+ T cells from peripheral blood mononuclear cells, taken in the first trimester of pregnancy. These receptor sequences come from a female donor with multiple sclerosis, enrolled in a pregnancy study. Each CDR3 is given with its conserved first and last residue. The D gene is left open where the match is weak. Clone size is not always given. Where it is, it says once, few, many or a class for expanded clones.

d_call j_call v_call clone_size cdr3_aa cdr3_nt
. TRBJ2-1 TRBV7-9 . CASSEGGGSYNEQFF TGTGCCAGCTCTGAAGGGGGGGGCTCCTACAATGAGCAGTTCTTC
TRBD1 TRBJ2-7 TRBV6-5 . CASSYRRQGSYEQYF TGTGCCAGCAGTTACCGGAGACAGGGGTCGTACGAGCAGTACTTC
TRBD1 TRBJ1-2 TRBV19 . CASSSYQGDGYTF TGTGCCAGTAGTTCCTACCAGGGGGATGGCTACACCTTC
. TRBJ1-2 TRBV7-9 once CASSFGGNYGYTF TGTGCCAGCAGCTTTGGGGGGAACTATGGCTACACCTTC
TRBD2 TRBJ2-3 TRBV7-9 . CASSLYQGLAATSTDTQYF TGTGCCAGCAGCTTATACCAGGGACTAGCAGCTACTAGCACAGATACGCAGTATTTT
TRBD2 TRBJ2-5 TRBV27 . CASSFPTSGRLETQYF TGTGCCAGCAGTTTCCCCACTAGCGGGAGGTTGGAGACCCAGTACTTC
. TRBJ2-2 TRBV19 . CASSYVGTGELFF TGTGCCAGTAGTTACGTCGGGACCGGGGAGCTGTTTTTT
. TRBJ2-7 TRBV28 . CASTPRRETTHEQYF TGTGCCAGCACCCCTCGCCGGGAGACAACTCACGAGCAGTACTTC
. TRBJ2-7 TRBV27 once CASSLAGSYEQYF TGTGCCAGCAGTTTGGCGGGTTCCTACGAGCAGTACTTC
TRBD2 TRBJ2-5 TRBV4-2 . CASSQAGTSGRVQETQYF TGTGCCAGCAGCCAGGCTGGGACTAGCGGGAGGGTTCAAGAGACCCAGTACTTC
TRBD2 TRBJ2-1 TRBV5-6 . CASSLGRDYYEQFF TGTGCCAGCAGCTTGGGCCGGGACTACTATGAGCAGTTCTTC
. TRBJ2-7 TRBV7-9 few CASSPGVSREQYF TGTGCCAGCAGCCCAGGGGTTTCACGCGAGCAGTACTTC
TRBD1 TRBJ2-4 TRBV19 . CASSRDRDRGLAKNIQYF TGTGCCAGTAGTAGAGACCGGGACAGGGGATTAGCCAAAAACATTCAGTACTTC
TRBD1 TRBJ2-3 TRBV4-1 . CASSQEQGTISTDTQYF TGCGCCAGCAGCCAGGAACAGGGGACCATTAGCACAGATACGCAGTATTTT
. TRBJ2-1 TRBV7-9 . CASSPLRGFNEQFF TGTGCCAGCAGCCCCCTGCGTGGTTTCAATGAGCAGTTCTTC
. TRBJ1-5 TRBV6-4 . CASSDSPGGNQPQHF TGTGCCAGCAGTGACTCCCCAGGGGGCAATCAGCCCCAGCATTTT
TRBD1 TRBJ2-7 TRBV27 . CASSSTGAYYEQYF TGTGCCAGCAGTTCGACAGGGGCTTACTACGAGCAGTACTTC
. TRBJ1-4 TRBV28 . CASSPVSRATNEKLFF TGTGCCAGCAGCCCCGTCTCTCGTGCAACTAATGAAAAACTGTTTTTT
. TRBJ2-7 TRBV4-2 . CASSHGTSYEQYF TGTGCCAGCAGCCACGGGACATCCTACGAGCAGTACTTC
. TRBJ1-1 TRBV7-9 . CASIDMNTEAFF TGTGCCAGCATAGACATGAACACTGAAGCTTTCTTT
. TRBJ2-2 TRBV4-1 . CASSFRTSTGTGELFF TGCGCCAGCAGCTTTCGGACTAGTACAGGGACCGGGGAGCTGTTTTTT
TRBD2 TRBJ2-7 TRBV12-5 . CASGLPGLPYEQYF TGTGCTAGTGGTTTGCCGGGACTACCCTACGAGCAGTACTTC
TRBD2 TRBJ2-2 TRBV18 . CASSPPGTSGTGELFF TGTGCCAGCTCACCACCAGGGACTAGCGGCACCGGGGAGCTGTTTTTT
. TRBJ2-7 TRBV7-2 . CASIYQTGEGEQYF TGTGCCAGCATCTACCAGACAGGGGAGGGCGAGCAGTACTTC
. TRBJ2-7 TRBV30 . CAWSVREGVYEQYF TGTGCCTGGAGTGTGCGAGAGGGGGTCTACGAGCAGTACTTC
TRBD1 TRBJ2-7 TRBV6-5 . CASSDRTGGSYEQYF TGTGCCAGCAGCGACCGGACAGGGGGCTCCTACGAGCAGTACTTC
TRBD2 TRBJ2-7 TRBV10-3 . CAISELAGVSEQYF TGTGCCATCAGCGAGCTAGCGGGAGTTAGCGAGCAGTACTTC
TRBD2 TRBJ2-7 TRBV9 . CASSVAPSGNSYEQYF TGTGCCAGCAGCGTAGCTCCTAGCGGGAACTCCTACGAGCAGTACTTC
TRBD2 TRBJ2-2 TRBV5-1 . CASSPVVAGGIGNTGELFF TGCGCCAGCAGCCCGGTTGTAGCGGGAGGGATTGGAAACACCGGGGAGCTGTTTTTT
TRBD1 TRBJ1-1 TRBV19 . CASSPQGAQSTEAFF TGTGCCAGTAGTCCACAGGGGGCGCAGAGTACTGAAGCTTTCTTT
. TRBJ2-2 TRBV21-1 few CASSKDGTSERRWVGELFF TGTGCCAGCAGCAAAGACGGGACTAGCGAGAGGAGGTGGGTCGGGGAGCTGTTTTTT
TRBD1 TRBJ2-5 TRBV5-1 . CASSPGQGETQYF TGCGCCAGCAGCCCCGGACAGGGAGAGACCCAGTACTTC
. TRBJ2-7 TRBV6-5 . CASKVTASYEQYF TGTGCCAGCAAGGTCACAGCCTCCTACGAGCAGTACTTC
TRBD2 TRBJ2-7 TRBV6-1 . CASSTEASGSYEQYF TGTGCCAGCAGTACCGAAGCTAGCGGGTCCTACGAGCAGTACTTC
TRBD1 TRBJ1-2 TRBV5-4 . CASSTDGTDYGYTF TGTGCCAGCAGCACGGACGGGACAGACTATGGCTACACCTTC
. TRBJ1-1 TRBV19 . CASSIGVGGMNTEAFF TGTGCCAGTAGTATCGGTGTTGGGGGGATGAACACTGAAGCTTTCTTT
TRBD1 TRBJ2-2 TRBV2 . CASSLDRGSTGELFF TGTGCCAGCAGTCTAGACAGGGGATCCACCGGGGAGCTGTTTTTT
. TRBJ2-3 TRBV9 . CASSVGGGRETDTQYF TGTGCCAGCAGCGTAGGTGGGGGCAGGGAAACGGATACGCAGTATTTT
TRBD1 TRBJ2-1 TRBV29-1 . CSVSQGTGYNEQFF TGCAGCGTCTCCCAAGGGACAGGGTACAATGAGCAGTTCTTC
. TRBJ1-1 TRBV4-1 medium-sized CASRGELNTEAFF TGCGCCAGCAGGGGAGAATTGAACACTGAAGCTTTCTTT
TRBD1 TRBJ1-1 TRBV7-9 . CASSAFTRTGADNTEAFF TGTGCCAGCAGCGCTTTCACTCGGACAGGGGCGGATAACACTGAAGCTTTCTTT
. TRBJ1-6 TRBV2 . CASSGEGESSPLHF TGTGCCAGCAGTGGGGAGGGAGAGAGTTCACCCCTCCACTTT
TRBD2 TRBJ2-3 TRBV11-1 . CASSYLAGAGSTDTQYF TGTGCCAGCAGCTATCTAGCGGGGGCGGGGAGCACAGATACGCAGTATTTT
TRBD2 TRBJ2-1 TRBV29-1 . CSVGVVAGANEQFF TGCAGCGTAGGCGTGGTAGCGGGAGCGAATGAGCAGTTCTTC
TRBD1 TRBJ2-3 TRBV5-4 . CASSADRIFTDTQYF TGTGCCAGCAGCGCGGACAGGATATTCACAGATACGCAGTATTTT
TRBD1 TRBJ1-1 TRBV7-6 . CASSAGQGSEAFF TGTGCCAGCAGTGCGGGACAGGGGAGTGAAGCTTTCTTT
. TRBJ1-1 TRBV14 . CASRTTGSASEAFF TGTGCCAGCAGAACAACAGGGTCTGCGTCTGAAGCTTTCTTT
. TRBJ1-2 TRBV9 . CASSEAGLLSDYGYTF TGTGCCAGCAGCGAAGCGGGACTTCTATCCGACTATGGCTACACCTTC
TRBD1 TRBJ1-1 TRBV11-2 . CASSLGSWGQGGNTEAFF TGTGCCAGCAGCTTAGGGTCGTGGGGACAGGGCGGTAACACTGAAGCTTTCTTT
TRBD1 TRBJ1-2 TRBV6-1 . CASSERTGGNYGYTF TGTGCCAGCAGTGAAAGGACAGGGGGTAACTATGGCTACACCTTC
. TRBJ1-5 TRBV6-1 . CASSEFSEGGQPQHF TGTGCCAGCAGTGAATTCTCTGAGGGTGGTCAGCCCCAGCATTTT
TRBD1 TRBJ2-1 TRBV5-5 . CASSSGQGAIGEQFF TGTGCCAGCAGCTCGGGACAGGGGGCTATTGGTGAGCAGTTCTTC
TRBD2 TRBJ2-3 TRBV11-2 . CASSLDRWGLAGVADTQYF TGTGCCAGCAGCTTAGATCGATGGGGATTGGCGGGAGTAGCGGATACGCAGTATTTT